The 14 T cell receptor beta chains in this list originate from one sample, sequenced in a study of T cell responses to AZD1222 COVID-19 vaccine. This table comes from immunoSEQ multiplex PCR, and its TCRdb copy is limited to in-frame clones, with some not included. The data contain about 120,000 clones, approximately 90% of them singletons. Material: peripheral blood, obtained 28 days after the second AZD1222 dose. These TCRs come from an adult who received the AZD1222 COVID-19 vaccine.

This clone was observed a few times. This rearrangement joins TRBV7-2 to TRBJ1-2; D is uncertain. The CDR3 has 13 residues. The germline gives CDR1 SGHTA, CDR2 FQGNSA. The V end lost 3 bases, the J end lost 4 bases, and 9 bases lay between the germline ends. CDR3: CASSFYTSYGYTF. The CDR3 DNA follows: TGTGCCAGCAGCTTTTACACCAGCTATGGCTACACCTTC.

J is TRBJ2-7 and V is TRBV7-6; D gene ambiguous. V lost 2 bases, J lost 6 bases, and 5 bases lay in between. Germline-derived CDR1 and CDR2 are SGHVS and FNYEAQ. The length of the CDR3 is 11 residues. The CDR3 DNA is TGTGCCAGCAGCTTATCTATCGAGCAGTACTTC. Residues: CASSLSIEQYF.

The V call is TRBV5-8, the J call TRBJ2-1; unclear D gene. CDR3 length: 12 amino acids. Per the germline V gene, CDR1 is SGHTS and CDR2 is YDEGEE. V dropped 1 base and J dropped 10 bases, with 9 bases sitting between them. The CDR3 reads CASSLYSREQFF. For the CDR3, the DNA is TGTGCCAGCAGCTTGTACTCTAGAGAGCAGTTCTTC. Drawing the rest from reference TRBV5-8 and TRBJ2-1, the complete variable domain is EAGVTQSPTHLIKTRGQQATLRCSPISGHTSVYWYQQALGLGLQFLLWYDEGEERNRGNFPPRFSGRQFPNYSSELNVNALELEDSALYLCASSLYSREQFFGPGTRLTVL.

The chain carries TRBV4-1 and TRBJ1-3; TRBD1 might be the D (6 bases). Trimming removed 4 bases from V and 0 bases from J, with 10 bases in between. The CDR3 loop spans 15 amino acids. Germline V lookup: CDR1 MGHRA, CDR2 YSYEKL. Here the CDR3 reads CASSPQGVSGNTIYF. DNA of the CDR3: TGCGCCAGCAGCCCACAGGGAGTCTCTGGAAACACCATATATTTT.

This clone has only one observation. This chain links TRBV10-1 with TRBJ2-3, with 13 bases lining up with TRBD2. V trimming: 6 bases; J trimming: 4 bases; junction bases outside the gene matches: 10. Germline-derived CDR1 and CDR2 are WNHNN and SYGVQD (reference sequence). The CDR3 is made up of 17 amino acids. The CDR3 coding sequence is TGCGCCAGCAGCCAAGGACTAGCGGGAGACTCGTCAGATACGCAGTATTTT. Amino acids: CASSQGLAGDSSDTQYF.

V gene TRBV27 combines with J gene TRBJ1-6; the D gene is possibly TRBD1 (5 bases). The germline V gene has CDR1 MNHEY and CDR2 SMNVEV (reference sequence). V was clipped by 6 bases and J by 7 bases, with 19 bases between them. The CDR3 length is 16 residues. As DNA, the CDR3 is TGTGCCAGCAGGTGGCTTTGGAGGGACGGAAATTCACCCCTCCACTTT. Translation gives CASRWLWRDGNSPLHF.

V and J are TRBV7-2 and TRBJ2-1; D possibly corresponds to TRBD2 (5 bases). The ends were cut back, 8 bases at V and 0 bases at J, with 14 bases in the middle. Per the germline V gene, CDR1 is SGHTA and CDR2 is FQGNSA. CDR3 length equals 15 residues. CDR3 amino acids: CASGGPSSSYNEQFF. The CDR3 nucleotides read TGTGCCAGCGGAGGTCCGTCGAGCTCCTACAATGAGCAGTTCTTC.

This clone has a single count. CDR3 residues: CASSLNPGSYGYTF. As DNA, the CDR3 is TGTGCCAGCAGCTTAAACCCGGGGTCCTATGGCTACACCTTC. The chain combines TRBV7-3 with TRBJ1-2; D is undetermined. This CDR3 comprises 14 residues. Trimming removed 1 base at V and 4 bases at J, with 10 bases between. Germline CDR1 and CDR2: SGHTA and FQGTGA. Using reference TRBV7-3 and TRBJ1-2 for the parts outside the CDR3, the full variable domain is GAGVSQTPSNKVTEKGKYVELRCDPISGHTALYWYRQSLGQGPEFLIYFQGTGAADDSGLPNDRFFAVRPEGSVSTLKIQRTERGDSAVYLCASSLNPGSYGYTFGSGTRLTVV.

The chain recombines TRBV23-1 with TRBJ2-7; D possibly uses TRBD1 or TRBD2 (5 bases each). TRBV23-1 is an ORF for which the function is uncertain. The V gene lost 7 bases and the J gene lost 6 bases, with 16 bases spanning the gap. This CDR3 is built from 13 residues. The CDR3 here is CASTPQPGREQYF. The CDR3 nucleotides read TGCGCCAGCACCCCCCAGCCGGGACGCGAGCAGTACTTC.

The V call is TRBV19, the J call TRBJ1-1; no firm D call. Germline lookup yields CDR1 LNHDA and CDR2 SQIVND (reference sequence). This CDR3 spans 13 amino acids. V was shortened by 7 bases and J by 1 base, with 10 bases between the two germline ends. The CDR3 DNA sequence: TGTGCCAGTATGGGAACCCGGAACACTGAAGCTTTCTTT. Protein sequence: CASMGTRNTEAFF.

The chain carries TRBV10-2 and TRBJ2-7, with D possibly being TRBD1 (7 bases). The germline V gene has CDR1 WSHSY and CDR2 SAAADI. V was shortened by 7 bases and J by 1 base, with 8 bases between the two germline ends. The CDR3 is 12 residues long. The CDR3 sequence: CASTGGSYEQYF. DNA of the CDR3: TGCGCCAGCACAGGGGGGTCCTACGAGCAGTACTTC.

The chain recombines TRBV6-5 with TRBJ2-3; D unclear. Germline CDR1 reads MNHEY; CDR2 reads SVGAGI. The ends were cut back, 5 bases at V and 0 bases at J, with 12 bases in the middle. The CDR3 runs 15 residues. The CDR3 coding sequence is TGTGCCAGCAGTCAGACCAGCTCTAGCACAGATACGCAGTATTTT. It translates to CASSQTSSSTDTQYF.

The chain employs TRBV6-4 and TRBJ2-1; 9 bases fit TRBD2. The CDR3 totals 16 residues. Trimming cost V 3 bases and J 9 bases; bases outside gene matches: 12. The V gene's germline CDR1 is MRHNA and CDR2 SNTAGT. The CDR3 loop is CASSESGGSGSPEQFF. CDR3 bases: TGTGCCAGCAGTGAATCCGGGGGTAGCGGGAGTCCTGAGCAGTTCTTC.

There are many counts of this clone. The rearrangement uses TRBV27 and TRBJ1-5, with 7 positions matching TRBD1. The V gene's germline CDR1 is MNHEY and CDR2 SMNVEV (reference sequence). This CDR3 has 18 residues. With V trimmed by 0 bases and J by 6 bases, 14 bases remained unmatched. The CDR3 sequence: CASSLSRTGAGIGQPQHF. CDR3 coding DNA: TGTGCCAGCAGTTTATCACGAACAGGGGCAGGGATTGGTCAGCCCCAGCATTTT.